This is a list of T cell receptor beta chains from one sample in a study of cytomegalovirus exposure and HLA in healthy donors. Only in-frame clones appear in the TCRdb table, and some are missing; sequencing was by immunoSEQ multiplex PCR. Of under 150,000 clones in the sample, over 60% were seen once. Material for sequencing was PBMCs. Source of these receptors: a woman in her 40s in good health and CMV-seronegative. Each CDR3 is given with its conserved first and last residue. The order of the fields is clone size, J gene, D gene, V gene, CDR3 protein, CDR3 DNA. The D gene is left open where the match is weak. A row's size may be missing; if present it is once, few, many or a size class.

>.|TRBJ2-5|.|TRBV11-3
CASSLGGQVQETQYF
TGTGCCAGCAGCTTAGGGGGGCAGGTTCAAGAGACCCAGTACTTC
>.|TRBJ1-4|.|TRBV28
CASSLHRVGAEKLFF
TGTGCCAGCAGCCTCCACAGGGTGGGTGCAGAAAAACTGTTTTTT
>.|TRBJ2-5|.|TRBV21-1
CASSLEGQETQYF
TGTGCCAGCAGCCTGGAGGGACAAGAGACCCAGTACTTC
>.|TRBJ1-1|TRBD1|TRBV9
CASSSLRDSYMNTEAFF
TGTGCCAGCAGCTCGTTGCGGGACAGTTACATGAACACTGAAGCTTTCTTT
>.|TRBJ1-5|TRBD1|TRBV6-6
CASSYPGQGLESQHF
TGTGCCAGCAGTTACCCCGGACAGGGGTTGGAGTCCCAGCATTTT
>once|TRBJ2-1|.|TRBV7-7
CASSLWRAGEQFF
TGTGCCAGCAGCTTATGGAGGGCCGGTGAGCAGTTCTTC
>few|TRBJ1-1|.|TRBV5-1
CASSLRGTAMNTEAFF
TGCGCCAGCAGTTTGAGGGGAACAGCGATGAACACTGAAGCTTTCTTT
>.|TRBJ1-2|TRBD1|TRBV18
CASSPDRNGYTF
TGTGCCAGCTCCCCGGACAGGAACGGCTACACCTTC
>.|TRBJ2-3|TRBD2|TRBV25-1
CASSEGLAVYTDTQYF
TGTGCCAGCAGTGAAGGACTAGCGGTCTACACAGATACGCAGTATTTT
>.|TRBJ2-7|.|TRBV18
CASSPPGRLYEQYF
TGTGCCAGCTCACCACCGGGGAGACTCTACGAGCAGTACTTC
>.|TRBJ2-1|TRBD2|TRBV5-5
CASNEGGTSVDEQFF
TGTGCCAGCAACGAGGGGGGGACTAGTGTAGATGAGCAGTTCTTC
>few|TRBJ1-2|TRBD1|TRBV6-1
CASTQTGLNYGYTF
TGTGCCAGCACCCAGACAGGGCTTAACTATGGCTACACCTTC
>.|TRBJ2-7|TRBD2|TRBV18
CASSPTSGGAYEQYF
TGTGCCAGCTCCCCCACTAGCGGGGGGGCTTACGAGCAGTACTTC
>.|TRBJ1-1|.|TRBV2
CASMGGSGPPYSMNTEAFF
TGTGCCAGCATGGGGGGGTCAGGCCCACCCTATTCGATGAACACTGAAGCTTTCTTT